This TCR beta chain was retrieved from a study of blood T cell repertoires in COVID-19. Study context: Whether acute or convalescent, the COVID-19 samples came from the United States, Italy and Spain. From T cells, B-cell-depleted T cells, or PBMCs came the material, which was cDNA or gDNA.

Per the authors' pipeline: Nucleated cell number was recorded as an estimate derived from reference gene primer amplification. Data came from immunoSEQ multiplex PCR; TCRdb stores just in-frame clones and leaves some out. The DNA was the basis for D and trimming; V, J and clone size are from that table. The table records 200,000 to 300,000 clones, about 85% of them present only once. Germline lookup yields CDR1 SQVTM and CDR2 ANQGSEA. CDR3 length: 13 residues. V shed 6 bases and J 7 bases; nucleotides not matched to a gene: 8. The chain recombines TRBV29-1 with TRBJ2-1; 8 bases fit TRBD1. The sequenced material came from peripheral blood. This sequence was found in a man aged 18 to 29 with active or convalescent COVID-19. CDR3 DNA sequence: TGCAGCGTGGATGGACAGGGTATTAATGAGCAGTTCTTC. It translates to CSVDGQGINEQFF.